Sequencing of this TCR beta chain was carried out in a study of T cells after yellow fever vaccination (dated by TCRdb to the late 2010s). Study-wide context: Libraries from fractions with low cell numbers were prepared with the SMART-Seq v4 Ultra Low Input RNA kit. Blood was collected at multiple timepoints before and after primary and secondary immunization, and bulk PBMC replicates and cell subsets were isolated. The cohort comprised two healthy male donors, one aged 18 to 30 and one aged 30 to 39 years. To follow T-cell clones before and after primary and booster YFV17D yellow fever vaccination, bulk TCR alpha and beta repertoires were sequenced over time. Overall study results and their limits: Because the study included only a couple of donors, the extent to which the findings can be generalized is limited. Most clones expanded after primary vaccination were re-detected after the booster (approximately 95% of CD4 and around 88% of CD8), suggesting broad memory maintenance. A small fraction of clonotypes appeared in both the CD4 and CD8 compartments, likely as a result of convergent recombination. FACS-sorted repertoires could contain abundant contaminating clonotypes from the bulk population, so computational filtering was required. The secondary T-cell response was found to be weaker but faster than the primary response, with a peak reached on day 5 rather than on day 15.

This clonotype came up many times. The specificity of this receptor is unknown. No much larger clonotype is one base removed from it; base qualities were not supplied. Sequenced using an Illumina NovaSeq 6000. TCR cDNA was synthesized by 5'RACE template switching, which introduced a universal primer site and unique molecular identifiers. cDNA synthesis was primed from both the TCR alpha and TCR beta constant segments. Libraries were amplified in two PCR steps, with sample barcodes and sequencing adapters added in the second step. Sequencing of libraries was done on Illumina HiSeq 2500 (2x100 bp) or NovaSeq (2x150 bp). The paper's processing steps were these. MIGEC was used to demultiplex reads and collapse the reads into UMI consensus sequences, and MiXCR was used for V(D)J alignment. Vaccine-responding clonotypes were identified with edgeR using replicate PBMC samples, with FDR below 0.01 and a log2 fold change above 5 up to day 15 being required. CD4 or CD8 identity was assigned to each bulk clonotype according to whether the clonotype was present at higher abundance in the sequenced CD4 repertoire or the sequenced CD8 repertoire. TCRdb handled the public reads itself, with Q25 trimming in fastp and clone calling in MiXCR, and kept productive beta chains. Every entry covers one CDR3 protein and lists the most common genes and DNA from its rows. These V and J calls derive from TCRdb rather than the authors' analysis. For this sample there are 250,000 or so distinct CDR3 sequences; about 3.9% appear just once. Together, the top ten hold over 15% of the sample.

In the paper's terms, the treatment or condition label means: live attenuated yellow fever vaccine strain. Two biological replicates of bulk PBMCs were collected at each blood-draw timepoint. A standard Ficoll-Paque protocol was used to isolate PBMCs from peripheral blood. TriZol was used to extract RNA from bulk PBMCs, CD4 and CD8 fractions, and dextramer-positive and dextramer-negative fractions. This receptor was obtained from a man aged 18-30 years who received the YFV17D yellow fever vaccine. The specimen was PBMCs, collected 15 days after the yellow fever booster vaccination.

The bases read TGTGCCAGCAGCCAATCCCCCGGGACTAGACCAGATACGCAGTATTTT. It is translated as CASSQSPGTRPDTQYF. The chain was built from TRBV4-2 and TRBJ2-3; TRBD2 matches 8 bases in the middle. For CDR1 and CDR2, the germline V gene lists LGHNA and YNFKEQ. Germline trimming: 2 bases from V, 4 bases from J; junction bases outside gene matches: 8. The CDR3 numbers 16 residues from cysteine through phenylalanine. This entry keeps only the CDR3 DNA: 48 bases, framed from base 1.